Listed below are T cell receptor beta chains from one sample, sequenced in a study of cytomegalovirus exposure and HLA in healthy donors. The method was immunoSEQ multiplex PCR; TCRdb's version includes in-frame clones alone and lacks a portion of them. The sample has around 85,000 clones, roughly 75% seen once. The sequenced sample consisted of PBMCs. The source is a man aged 60 to 75 in good health and CMV-seronegative. Both conserved end residues are part of each CDR3. The D gene is left open where the match is weak. Not all rows give a size; the values are once, few, many and, for expanded clones, a class.

J gene | D gene | V gene | clone size | CDR3 protein | CDR3 DNA
TRBJ1-5 | NA | TRBV5-4 | NA | CASWDKDSNQPQHF | TGTGCCAGCTGGGACAAAGATAGCAATCAGCCCCAGCATTTT
TRBJ1-1 | NA | TRBV15 | NA | CATSFHRETEAFF | TGTGCCACCAGCTTCCACAGGGAAACTGAAGCTTTCTTT
TRBJ1-1 | NA | TRBV5-6 | NA | CASSPQDMNTEAFF | TGTGCCAGCAGCCCCCAAGACATGAACACTGAAGCTTTCTTT
TRBJ2-3 | NA | TRBV14 | NA | CASSQAPRVTDTQYF | TGTGCCAGCAGCCAAGCGCCCAGGGTGACAGATACGCAGTATTTT
TRBJ2-7 | NA | TRBV9 | NA | CASSGGSSRGEQYF | TGTGCCAGCAGCGGCGGGTCGAGTCGAGGCGAGCAGTACTTC
TRBJ2-1 | TRBD2 | TRBV5-6 | NA | CASSFGLAGSYNEQFF | TGTGCCAGCAGCTTCGGACTAGCTGGCTCCTACAATGAGCAGTTCTTC
TRBJ1-5 | NA | TRBV9 | few | CASSVMEGNGNQPQHF | TGTGCCAGCAGCGTAATGGAGGGGAACGGCAATCAGCCCCAGCATTTT
TRBJ1-2 | TRBD1 | TRBV5-1 | few | CASSLTRDRIHGYTF | TGCGCCAGCAGCCTCACCCGGGACAGGATACATGGCTACACCTTC
TRBJ1-2 | NA | TRBV15 | NA | CATSRTMGLGGYTF | TGTGCCACCAGCAGGACTATGGGGTTGGGAGGCTACACCTTC
TRBJ1-2 | NA | TRBV11-2 | few | CASSLERSGYTF | TGTGCCAGCAGCTTAGAGAGGAGCGGCTACACCTTC
TRBJ2-3 | TRBD2 | TRBV19 | NA | CASRASGEAGTDTQYF | TGTGCCAGTAGAGCGAGCGGGGAGGCCGGCACAGATACGCAGTATTTT